One T cell receptor beta chain is described in this entry. The source of the sample is a study of cytomegalovirus exposure and HLA in healthy donors. The PCR contained 60 Vbeta and 13 Jbeta primers. Libraries were prepared by immunoSEQ multiplex PCR; TCRdb keeps only in-frame clonotypes and omits some of them. The table shows under 200,000 clones, with approximately 80% occurring only once. The CDR3 is 17 residues long. V was shortened by 2 bases and J by 6 bases, with 19 bases between the two germline ends. CDR1 LNHDA and CDR2 SQIVND come from the germline V gene (reference sequence). The sequence derives from a young man in good health and CMV-seropositive. Sequencing was performed on PBMCs. The chain is built from TRBV19 and TRBJ1-4; a weak D match, TRBD1 (6 bases). This CDR3 is CASSIRSGGPSHEKLFF. The CDR3 coding sequence is TGTGCCAGTAGTATAAGGAGCGGGGGCCCCAGCCATGAAAAACTGTTTTTT.